The clone carrying this T cell receptor beta chain has a single count. Antigen: not known. These data come from a study of memory B cells and T cells in multiple sclerosis. CDR3 length: 14 residues. In germline, CDR1 is SGHNT, CDR2 YYREEE (reference sequence). V was cut by 0 bases and J by 6 bases, with 12 bases left in between. CFSE-dim autoproliferating and CFSE-high non-proliferating T cells from unstimulated culture were sequenced separately. Pooled replicate wells came from around 50 million CFSE-labeled PBMCs cultured 7 days without stimulus. Method: immunoSEQ multiplex PCR; TCRdb's copy keeps in-frame clones and lacks some. The sample lists 25,000 to 35,000 clones, roughly 82% occurring once.

This sequence originates from a human donor with multiple sclerosis. Sequencing was performed on PBMCs from blood kept in culture. This chain links TRBV5-4 with TRBJ1-1; no reliable D call. The CDR3: CASSLDLGGPEAFF. CDR3 coding DNA: TGTGCCAGCAGCTTGGACCTCGGTGGGCCTGAAGCTTTCTTT.